The entry below describes one TCR beta chain. Original analysis: Estimates of nucleated cell counts were drawn from the amplification of reference gene primers. The assay was immunoSEQ multiplex PCR, and TCRdb's table has in-frame clones only and misses some. The D gene and trimming were derived from the DNA, and the V and J assignments and clone size from that table. There are about 160,000 clones in the sample; around 84% occur only once, and approximately 19% lies in the top ten. CDR3 length equals 15 residues. V was cut by 4 bases and J by 5 bases, with 18 bases left in between. Germline lookup yields CDR1 SGHTS and CDR2 YDEGEE. The data stem from a study of blood T cell repertoires in COVID-19. As for the study in general: Both acute and convalescent COVID-19 samples were obtained from the United States, Italy and Spain. Sources were T cells, B-cell-depleted T cells, or PBMCs; the material itself was cDNA or gDNA.

The sequencing input was peripheral blood. The V call is TRBV5-8, the J call TRBJ2-5; D may be TRBD1 (6 bases). The TCR was taken from a woman of 80 years or more with acute or convalescent COVID-19. The CDR3 DNA reads TGTGCCAGCAGCCAGGGGAGTCCCCTTTTGGAGACCCAGTACTTC. Translating it yields CASSQGSPLLETQYF.